This TCR beta chain was observed in a study of tumor-infiltrating lymphocytes in primary liver carcinoma. Across the whole study: Maximum tumor diameters ranged from about 4 to 10 cm, stage T1-T3 N0M0.

The germline V gene has CDR1 MGHRA and CDR2 YSYEKL. The CDR3 extends over 14 amino acids. A remark on this clonotype: The antigen remains unidentified. The junction departs from the called germline gene at one end, perhaps through a read error.

RNA isolated from unsorted whole blood supplied the blood RNA, with germline DNA also extracted. Patients had chronic HBV infection and were treatment-naive. Whole-study findings and limits: Tumors significantly exceeded blood in top-250-clone fraction (p = 0.039). Without sorting, CD4+ versus CD8+ T cell repertoires were not compared.

From roughly 470 ng total RNA, TCR beta cDNA was generated with a primer in the constant region. It was through three nested multiplex PCR rounds of slightly modified ARM-PCR that TCR beta libraries arose. Use of TRBV1-TRBV30 forward primers with a C-beta reverse primer characterized the first two PCR rounds, which lasted around 9 cycles each. TCRdb re-called the multiplex PCR reads through MiXCR, storing one row per CDR3 protein. The data hold approximately 330,000 distinct CDR3 sequences, with around three fifths observed a single time. The V call is TRBV4-1, the J call TRBJ1-5; 10 positions agree with TRBD1. The clonotype originates from a man aged 40-50 years with primary liver carcinoma and hepatitis B virus infection. Sequenced: peripheral blood. CDR3 sequence (DNA): TGCGTCAGCAGCCGGGGGACAGGGGATCAGCCCCAGCATTTT. This encodes CVSSRGTGDQPQHF.